Listed below are T cell receptor beta chains from one sample, sequenced in a study of shared clonotypes between healthy human individuals. Method: immunoSEQ multiplex PCR; TCRdb's copy keeps in-frame clones and lacks some. The top ten hold over 1.5% of the sample, which has around 1.9 million clones, 85% to 95% seen once. Sequencing was done on a sample of naive CD8+ T cells from PBMCs. The receptors originated from a young man in good health. Some clones in this sample may be carry-over from other donors' samples. Each CDR3 is given with its conserved first and last residue. The order of the fields is V gene, J gene, clone size, D gene, CDR3 protein, CDR3 DNA. A D gene is named only where the DNA matches it firmly. Clone size, where shown, is once, few, many, or a class for clones that have expanded.

>TRBV4-1|TRBJ1-2|.|.
CASSQDPGYRGYTF
TGCGCCAGCAGCCAAGATCCAGGGTATCGAGGCTACACCTTC
>TRBV9|TRBJ2-7|.|.
CASSPGGGRPPEQYF
TGTGCCAGCAGCCCGGGTGGGGGTAGGCCGCCCGAGCAGTACTTC
>TRBV27|TRBJ1-2|.|.
CASRANYGYTF
TGTGCCAGCAGGGCTAACTATGGCTACACCTTC
>TRBV28|TRBJ1-2|.|.
CASSLGGTNYGYTF
TGTGCCAGCAGTTTGGGAGGGACCAACTATGGCTACACCTTC
>TRBV5-5|TRBJ2-7|.|TRBD2
CASSLQASGSYEQYF
TGTGCCAGCAGCTTACAGGCTAGCGGGTCCTACGAGCAGTACTTC
>TRBV9|TRBJ2-5|.|TRBD2
CASSVAAGGSGETQYF
TGTGCCAGCAGCGTAGCCGCGGGAGGGTCGGGAGAGACCCAGTACTTC
>TRBV2|TRBJ2-7|.|.
CASSPSGGPTHEQYF
TGTGCCAGCAGCCCCTCGGGGGGCCCCACCCACGAGCAGTACTTC
>TRBV7-8|TRBJ1-2|once|.
CASSSSRDYYGYTF
TGTGCCAGCAGTTCCTCCAGGGATTACTATGGCTACACCTTC
>TRBV19|TRBJ1-1|once|.
CASSIAMNTEAFF
TGTGCCAGTAGTATCGCCATGAACACTGAAGCTTTCTTT
>TRBV27|TRBJ2-7|few|.
CASSFGPSYEQYF
TGTGCCAGCAGTTTTGGCCCCTCCTACGAGCAGTACTTC
>TRBV10-3|TRBJ2-2|.|.
CAIGERKRATNTGELFF
TGTGCCATCGGAGAGAGGAAGCGGGCTACGAACACCGGGGAGCTGTTTTTT
>TRBV9|TRBJ2-1|once|.
CASSVRRDPYNEQFF
TGTGCCAGCAGCGTAAGGCGGGACCCCTACAATGAGCAGTTCTTC
>TRBV10-3|TRBJ1-1|.|.
CAISESARNTEAFF
TGTGCCATCAGTGAATCGGCCCGGAACACTGAAGCTTTCTTT
>TRBV7-2|TRBJ2-1|.|TRBD1
CASSRTGGSGNEQFF
TGTGCCAGCAGCCGTACAGGGGGCTCGGGCAATGAGCAGTTCTTC
>TRBV6-6|TRBJ1-1|.|.
CASSYSLANTEAFF
TGTGCCAGCAGTTACTCGTTAGCGAACACTGAAGCTTTCTTT
>TRBV27|TRBJ2-3|.|.
CASSLVLSTDTQYF
TGTGCCAGCAGTTTAGTCCTAAGCACAGATACGCAGTATTTT
>TRBV5-1|TRBJ2-7|.|TRBD2
CASSTEGLAAFTEQYF
TGCGCCAGCAGCACGGAGGGACTAGCGGCCTTTACCGAGCAGTACTTC
>TRBV29-1|TRBJ1-2|.|.
CSVETGVTYGYTF
TGCAGCGTTGAAACGGGGGTGACCTATGGCTACACCTTC
>TRBV5-4|TRBJ1-3|.|.
CASSLDRGSGNTIYF
TGTGCCAGCAGCTTGGATCGGGGGTCTGGAAACACCATATATTTT
>TRBV11-2|TRBJ2-5|.|.
CASSLLEPRETQYF
TGTGCCAGCAGCTTATTAGAGCCCCGGGAGACCCAGTACTTC
>TRBV5-6|TRBJ2-1|.|.
CASSLAGKMNNEQFF
TGTGCCAGCAGCTTGGCCGGGAAGATGAACAATGAGCAGTTCTTC
>TRBV28|TRBJ1-5|.|.
CASSLGRFSNQPQHF
TGTGCCAGCAGTTTAGGCCGGTTTAGCAATCAGCCCCAGCATTTT
>TRBV27|TRBJ2-7|.|.
CASSLWGPYEQYF
TGTGCCAGCAGTTTATGGGGACCCTACGAGCAGTACTTC
>TRBV9|TRBJ2-2|.|.
CASSVDDREGGELFF
TGTGCCAGCAGCGTAGATGACAGGGAGGGCGGGGAGCTGTTTTTT
>TRBV4-2|TRBJ2-3|.|TRBD2
CASSPLVVAGVMDTQYF
TGTGCCAGCAGCCCCCTGGTGGTAGCGGGAGTCATGGATACGCAGTATTTT
>TRBV18|TRBJ2-7|.|TRBD2
CASSPSKAGATYEQYF
TGTGCCAGCTCACCAAGTAAAGCGGGAGCCACCTACGAGCAGTACTTC
>TRBV9|TRBJ1-2|.|TRBD1
CASSVSGTVNYGYTF
TGTGCCAGCAGCGTATCCGGGACAGTTAACTATGGCTACACCTTC
>TRBV7-6|TRBJ1-1|.|TRBD1
CASSLGTGETEAFF
TGTGCCAGCAGCTTAGGGACAGGGGAGACTGAAGCTTTCTTT
>TRBV5-1|TRBJ2-7|.|.
CASSSTDYYEQYF
TGCGCCAGCAGCTCCACCGACTATTACGAGCAGTACTTC
>TRBV7-2|TRBJ2-2|.|.
CASSLEVQADPGELFF
TGTGCCAGCAGCTTAGAGGTACAGGCGGACCCCGGGGAGCTGTTTTTT
>TRBV28|TRBJ2-7|.|.
CASSFGPASYEQYF
TGTGCCAGCAGTTTTGGCCCAGCCTCCTACGAGCAGTACTTC
>TRBV27|TRBJ2-7|.|.
CASSFGRKYEQYF
TGTGCCAGCAGTTTTGGTAGGAAGTACGAGCAGTACTTC
>TRBV7-9|TRBJ1-2|once|TRBD1
CASSSWGKPGQGALYGYTF
TGTGCCAGCAGCTCTTGGGGAAAACCGGGACAGGGGGCATTATATGGCTACACCTTC
>TRBV6-5|TRBJ1-6|.|.
CASSAGSYNSPLHF
TGTGCCAGCAGCGCCGGGTCGTATAATTCACCCCTCCACTTT
>TRBV10-3|TRBJ1-6|.|TRBD1
CAISAERTGYNSPLHF
TGTGCCATCAGTGCGGAACGGACAGGATATAATTCACCCCTCCACTTT
>TRBV9|TRBJ2-7|.|.
CASSAHSGRYEQYF
TGTGCCAGCAGCGCCCATAGCGGCCGCTACGAGCAGTACTTC
>TRBV27|TRBJ2-1|.|TRBD2
CASGLAGVRLHNEQFF
TGTGCCAGCGGACTAGCGGGAGTTCGACTGCACAATGAGCAGTTCTTC
>TRBV13|TRBJ2-1|.|.
CASSSRGPYNEQFF
TGTGCCAGCAGCTCCCGGGGCCCTTACAATGAGCAGTTCTTC
>TRBV7-9|TRBJ1-2|few|.
CASSLDRLVNGYTF
TGTGCCAGCAGCTTGGACAGACTGGTCAATGGCTACACCTTC
>TRBV19|TRBJ1-5|.|TRBD1
CASSMTQGINQPQHF
TGTGCCAGTAGCATGACACAGGGGATCAATCAGCCCCAGCATTTT
>TRBV9|TRBJ2-5|.|TRBD2
CASSASGSPEETQYF
TGTGCCAGCAGCGCTAGCGGGAGTCCGGAAGAGACCCAGTACTTC
>TRBV19|TRBJ2-7|.|.
CASSIDRGTYEQYF
TGTGCCAGTAGTATAGATCGGGGCACCTACGAGCAGTACTTC
>TRBV7-8|TRBJ1-4|.|.
CASSLREGGFPFNEKLFF
TGTGCCAGCAGCCTGCGTGAGGGGGGTTTTCCGTTTAATGAAAAACTGTTTTTT
>TRBV27|TRBJ2-1|.|.
CASSFGVAAEQFF
TGTGCCAGCAGTTTTGGGGTAGCGGCTGAGCAGTTCTTC
>TRBV14|TRBJ2-2|.|.
CASSQGLPGGTGELFF
TGTGCCAGCAGCCAGGGACTCCCTGGCGGCACCGGGGAGCTGTTTTTT
>TRBV15|TRBJ2-1|.|.
CATSRDPSGVGKYNEQFF
TGTGCCACCAGCAGAGACCCATCTGGGGTCGGCAAGTACAATGAGCAGTTCTTC
>TRBV6-5|TRBJ2-1|.|.
CASSYSFGPLGGEQFF
TGTGCCAGCAGTTACTCGTTTGGCCCCCTGGGTGGTGAGCAGTTCTTC
>TRBV7-6|TRBJ2-1|.|.
CASSLAARDGNEQFF
TGTGCCAGCAGCTTAGCGGCTAGGGATGGCAATGAGCAGTTCTTC
>TRBV7-9|TRBJ2-7|.|.
CASRPGQTYEQYF
TGTGCCAGCCGACCCGGTCAGACCTACGAGCAGTACTTC
>TRBV30|TRBJ2-2|.|TRBD2
CAWSVRPASGNNANTGELFF
TGTGCCTGGAGTGTACGCCCAGCTAGCGGGAATAACGCGAACACCGGGGAGCTGTTTTTT
>TRBV27|TRBJ2-7|.|TRBD1
CASSLRGQGINTYEQYF
TGTGCCAGCAGTTTACGGGGACAGGGGATCAACACCTACGAGCAGTACTTC
>TRBV7-8|TRBJ1-5|.|TRBD1
CASSADRASSNQPQHF
TGTGCCAGCAGCGCAGACAGGGCCTCAAGCAATCAGCCCCAGCATTTT
>TRBV5-4|TRBJ2-7|.|.
CASSPSWASPYEQYF
TGTGCCAGCAGCCCCTCGTGGGCCTCCCCCTACGAGCAGTACTTC
>TRBV4-3|TRBJ2-2|.|TRBD2
CASSQDSAGSTGELFF
TGCGCCAGCAGCCAAGATTCAGCGGGAAGCACCGGGGAGCTGTTTTTT
>TRBV4-3|TRBJ1-2|.|TRBD1
CASSQGTGALGYTF
TGCGCCAGCAGCCAGGGTACAGGGGCCCTTGGCTACACCTTC
>TRBV19|TRBJ1-1|few|.
CASSQAPGRSRNTEAFF
TGTGCCAGTAGCCAGGCTCCGGGTCGATCGAGGAACACTGAAGCTTTCTTT
>TRBV29-1|TRBJ2-7|.|.
CSAVGIIRDRKGHEQYF
TGCAGCGCTGTGGGGATCATCCGGGACCGAAAAGGCCACGAGCAGTACTTC
>TRBV11-2|TRBJ2-2|.|.
CASTPGATGRNTGELFF
TGTGCCAGCACCCCGGGGGCCACAGGTCGGAACACCGGGGAGCTGTTTTTT
>TRBV27|TRBJ1-6|.|.
CASSLSGPTFGSPLHF
TGTGCCAGCAGTTTATCAGGACCCACGTTTGGTTCACCCCTCCACTTT
>TRBV28|TRBJ2-7|.|.
CASSLTESSYEQYF
TGTGCCAGCAGCTTGACAGAGAGCTCCTACGAGCAGTACTTC